Below, 26 T cell receptor beta chains from the same sample are listed, as sequenced in a study of shared clonotypes between healthy human individuals. TCRdb's copy holds only in-frame clones and misses some; the assay was immunoSEQ multiplex PCR. The sample consists of around 1 million clones, approximately 80% of them appearing once. The material sequenced was memory CD4+ T cells sorted from blood. The subset here: CD45RA-negative fraction. The receptor source for this set is a man aged 18 to 29 in good health.

The chain combines TRBV5-4 with TRBJ2-1; D is ambiguous. V lost 4 bases, J lost 10 bases, and 9 bases lay in between. CDR1 and CDR2 (germline): SGHNT, YYREEE (reference sequence). The CDR3 covers 11 residues. In nucleotides, the CDR3 is TGTGCCAGCAGCGGTGCTTTGGAGCAGTTCTTC. Translation: CASSGALEQFF.

The chain employs TRBV19 and TRBJ1-3; D uncertain. The CDR3 runs 15 residues. V was pared by 2 bases and J by 2 bases, with 10 bases between. Per germline, CDR1 LNHDA and CDR2 SQIVND (reference sequence). The CDR3 DNA follows: TGTGCCAGTAGTATACTTAAAGGACCTGGAAACACCATATATTTT. Protein sequence: CASSILKGPGNTIYF.

This clone was found a few times. This sequence joins TRBV5-8 and TRBJ2-3; unclear D gene. The CDR3 sequence is 17 residues long. Germline V gene data show CDR1 as SGHTS and CDR2 as YDEGEE. Trimming left V 1 base short and J 1 base short, with 16 bases between. The CDR3 DNA reads as TGTGCCAGCAGCTTGTTTTTTGTAGATGACGGCACAGATACGCAGTATTTT. This encodes CASSLFFVDDGTDTQYF.

The chain recombines TRBV7-2 with TRBJ2-7; tentative D call: TRBD2 (5 bases). V was clipped by 3 bases and J by 6 bases, with 12 bases between them. The CDR3 length is 13 residues. Germline V gives CDR1 SGHTA, CDR2 FQGNSA. DNA for the CDR3: TGTGCCAGCAGCTTTAGGGAGACGGGCGAGCAGTACTTC. Translated, it gives CASSFRETGEQYF.

The chain joins TRBV6-4 to TRBJ2-2; TRBD1 might be the D (6 bases). Germline CDR1 reads MRHNA; CDR2 reads SNTAGT. CDR3 size: 15 residues. V lost 6 bases, J lost 5 bases, and 16 bases lay in between. As DNA, the CDR3 is TGTGCCAGCAGCCAACAACAGGGAACTACCGGGGAGCTGTTTTTT. Its translation: CASSQQQGTTGELFF.

The chain uses TRBV27 and TRBJ1-1, with TRBD1 as a possible D gene (5 bases). The germline V gene encodes CDR1 MNHEY and CDR2 SMNVEV (reference sequence). V was clipped by 6 bases and J by 2 bases, with 13 bases between them. The CDR3 spans 14 residues. The CDR3 is CASRGRRGNTEAFF. The CDR3 DNA reads as TGTGCCAGCAGGGGGCGTAGGGGAAACACTGAAGCTTTCTTT.

CDR3 residues: CASSFPGLETQYF. The CDR3 DNA follows: TGTGCCAGCAGCTTCCCCGGGCTGGAGACCCAGTACTTC. The chain joins TRBV11-2 to TRBJ2-5; D unclear. V lost 3 bases, J lost 5 bases, and 10 bases lay in between. Per germline, CDR1 SGHAT and CDR2 FQNNGV. The CDR3 has 13 residues.

This clone was seen a few times. J is TRBJ2-3 and V is TRBV7-2; D gene ambiguous. Germline V lookup: CDR1 SGHTA, CDR2 FQGNSA. The CDR3 contains 14 residues. V was cut by 4 bases and J by 4 bases, with 12 bases left in between. The CDR3 spells CASSSNKPPDTQYF. In DNA form, the CDR3 reads TGTGCCAGCAGCTCGAACAAGCCCCCAGATACGCAGTATTTT.

V and J are TRBV27 and TRBJ2-7, with D perhaps being TRBD1 or TRBD2 (5 bases each). Trimming stripped 4 bases from V and 9 bases from J, with 13 bases between. CDR1 is MNHEY and CDR2 is SMNVEV in the germline V gene (reference sequence). The CDR3 consists of 12 residues. CDR3 loop: CASSSPRGVQYF. The DNA of the CDR3 is TGTGCCAGCAGTTCCCCCCGGGGCGTGCAGTACTTC.

This sequence joins TRBV7-3 and TRBJ1-2; perhaps TRBD1 as D (5 bases). The V end was cut by 2 bases, the J end by 5 bases, with 24 bases between. Germline V gene lookup returns CDR1 SGHTA and CDR2 FQGTGA. CDR3 length equals 18 residues. The CDR3 DNA is TGTGCCAGCAGCTTACAAAGCGGCGGTGGCAGGGAATCTTATGGCTACACCTTC. This sequence encodes CASSLQSGGGRESYGYTF.

The chain uses TRBV30 and TRBJ2-1; D perhaps matches TRBD2 (5 bases). Trimming cost V 4 bases and J 9 bases, with 16 bases left between them. Per the germline V gene, CDR1 is GTSNPN and CDR2 is SVGIG (reference sequence). The CDR3 is 13 residues long. CDR3 bases: TGTGCCTGGACCCCCGGGATAGCTAGTGAGCAGTTCTTC. Protein sequence: CAWTPGIASEQFF. The full variable domain, in which reference TRBV30 and TRBJ2-1 provide the parts outside the CDR3, is SQTIHQWPATLVQPVGSPLSLECTVEGTSNPNLYWYRQAAGRGLQLLFYSVGIGQISSEVPQNLSASRPQDRQFILSSKKLLLSDSGFYLCAWTPGIASEQFFGPGTRLTVL.

The genes are TRBV5-4 and TRBJ1-3, with 7 bases matching TRBD1. Trimming removed 3 bases from V and 4 bases from J; junction bases left unmatched: 7. Germline V gene sequence: CDR1 SGHNT, CDR2 YYREEE (reference sequence). This CDR3 is 15 amino acids long. CDR3 DNA: TGTGCCAGCAGCTCGGGACAGTCTCTGGGAAACACCATATATTTT. Amino acid sequence: CASSSGQSLGNTIYF.

This chain connects TRBV27 to TRBJ2-5; 10 nucleotides match TRBD1. The CDR3 is 14 residues long. The V segment lost 5 bases and the J segment 3 bases; nucleotides outside the gene matches: 3. Germline CDR1 is MNHEY and CDR2 is SMNVEV (reference sequence). CDR3: CASSVTGGEETQYF. The CDR3 DNA sequence: TGTGCCAGCAGTGTGACAGGGGGCGAAGAGACCCAGTACTTC.

The sample holds many counts of this clone. This chain links TRBV5-1 with TRBJ1-3; D not resolved. Between the trimmed V and J ends, which lost 3 bases and 0 bases, there was a span of 7 bases. The CDR3 is made up of 14 amino acids. Germline CDR1 and CDR2: SGHRS and YFSETQ. The CDR3 bases are TGCGCCAGCAGCTCTGCCAGCTCTGGAAACACCATATATTTT. Protein sequence: CASSSASSGNTIYF. Combining the CDR3 with reference TRBV5-1 and TRBJ1-3 gives the whole variable domain KAGVTQTPRYLIKTRGQQVTLSCSPISGHRSVSWYQQTPGQGLQFLFEYFSETQRNKGNFPGRFSGRQFSNSRSEMNVSTLELGDSALYLCASSSASSGNTIYFGEGSWLTVV.

As concerns this clone: The identical CDR3 is also encoded by other nucleotide sequences in the sample. The chain employs TRBV9 and TRBJ1-2; the D is unclear. The CDR3 extends over 14 amino acids. V lost 0 bases and J 4 bases, leaving 10 bases between the germline ends. Germline assignment: CDR1 SGDLS and CDR2 YYNGEE. The CDR3 nucleotides read TGTGCCAGCAGCGTAGGACCGGGCTTCTATGGCTACACCTTC. Amino acid sequence: CASSVGPGFYGYTF.

This clone was detected only once. The CDR3 coding sequence is TGCGCCAGCAGCTTGGAGCCTAGCGGTAACACCGGGGAGCTGTTTTTT. Amino acid sequence: CASSLEPSGNTGELFF. The chain uses TRBV5-1 and TRBJ2-2, with 7 positions matching TRBD2. J was trimmed by 2 bases and V by 0 bases; bases with no gene match: 4. Germline CDR1 reads SGHRS; CDR2 reads YFSETQ. This CDR3 has 16 residues. Full variable domain (remainder filled in from reference TRBV5-1 and TRBJ2-2): KAGVTQTPRYLIKTRGQQVTLSCSPISGHRSVSWYQQTPGQGLQFLFEYFSETQRNKGNFPGRFSGRQFSNSRSEMNVSTLELGDSALYLCASSLEPSGNTGELFFGEGSRLTVL.

The rearrangement uses TRBV2 and TRBJ2-6; 9 bases are a match to TRBD1. Germline V CDR1 and CDR2: SNHLY, FYNNEI. The length of the CDR3 is 17 residues. Unmatched junction bases numbered 5, after V lost 4 bases and J lost 1 base. The CDR3 loop reads CASSGTGTGSGANVLTF. The CDR3 DNA reads as TGTGCCAGCAGTGGGACTGGGACAGGGTCTGGGGCCAACGTCCTGACTTTC.

V and J are TRBV11-2 and TRBJ2-7, with a weak D call TRBD1 (6 bases). The V gene lost 1 base and the J gene lost 6 bases, with 16 bases spanning the gap. The CDR3 has 15 amino acids. Germline V lookup: CDR1 SGHAT, CDR2 FQNNGV. CDR3 nucleotide sequence: TGTGCCAGCAGCTTAGGCTCCGGACAGACGAGCGAGCAGTACTTC. This sequence encodes CASSLGSGQTSEQYF. Looking up the rest from reference TRBV11-2 and TRBJ2-7 gives the full variable domain: EAGVAQSPRYKIIEKRQSVAFWCNPISGHATLYWYQQILGQGPKLLIQFQNNGVVDDSQLPKDRFSAERLKGVDSTLKIQPAKLEDSAVYLCASSLGSGQTSEQYFGPGTRLTVT.

This sequence joins TRBV27 and TRBJ1-1, with D tentatively TRBD1 (5 bases). Germline CDR1 reads MNHEY; CDR2 reads SMNVEV (reference sequence). Trimming took 8 bases from V and 3 from J, leaving 16 bases between them. The CDR3 contains 14 residues. CDR3 sequence: CASHPGRWDTEAFF. Here the CDR3 DNA reads TGTGCCAGCCACCCGGGGCGCTGGGACACTGAAGCTTTCTTT.

The V call is TRBV4-3, the J call TRBJ2-7; D gene uncertain. The CDR3 length is 16 residues. V was clipped by 0 bases and J by 2 bases, with 14 bases between them. Germline V CDR1 and CDR2: LGHNA, YSLEER. CDR3 nucleotides: TGCGCCAGCAGCCAAGAGGAGTGCGATTGCCCCTACGAGCAGTACTTC. This gives the protein CASSQEECDCPYEQYF.

This clone was counted between two and nine times. V is TRBV18 and J is TRBJ1-5; D is unclear. V lost 6 bases and J 0 bases, leaving 6 bases between the germline ends. Germline CDR1 reads KGHSH; CDR2 reads LQKENI. This CDR3 region has 13 residues. CDR3: CASSAYSNQPQHF. Here the CDR3 DNA reads TGTGCCAGCTCCGCCTATAGCAATCAGCCCCAGCATTTT. Variable domain in full (rest from reference TRBV18 and TRBJ1-5): NAGVMQNPRHLVRRRGQEARLRCSPMKGHSHVYWYRQLPEEGLKFMVYLQKENIIDESGMPKERFSAEFPKEGPSILRIQQVVRGDSAAYFCASSAYSNQPQHFGDGTRLSIL.

This clone was observed a few times. V is TRBV2 and J is TRBJ2-2, with 9 bases aligning to TRBD1. There are 15 residues in the CDR3. Trimming cost V 5 bases and J 5 bases; bases outside gene matches: 6. From germline, CDR1 is SNHLY and CDR2 FYNNEI. CDR3 bases: TGTGCCAGCAGTCCGGGACAGGGTCGAACCGGGGAGCTGTTTTTT. This gives the protein CASSPGQGRTGELFF. Full variable domain (remainder filled in from reference TRBV2 and TRBJ2-2): EPEVTQTPSHQVTQMGQEVILRCVPISNHLYFYWYRQILGQKVEFLVSFYNNEISEKSEIFDDQFSVERPDGSNFTLKIRSTKLEDSAMYFCASSPGQGRTGELFFGEGSRLTVL.

This clone was detected a few times. At the DNA level, this CDR3 is encoded by other sequences in the same sample as well. V gene TRBV6-6 combines with J gene TRBJ1-1, with D unclear. This CDR3 comprises 12 residues. The germline V gene encodes CDR1 MNHNY and CDR2 SVGAGI (reference sequence). The V end was cut by 2 bases, the J end by 3 bases, with 4 bases between. The CDR3, as DNA: TGTGCCAGCAGTTACCAAGACACTGAAGCTTTCTTT. Translated, it gives CASSYQDTEAFF.

V is TRBV18 and J is TRBJ2-7; D may correspond to TRBD1 or TRBD2 (5 bases each). CDR1 and CDR2 (germline): KGHSH, LQKENI. The CDR3 has 15 amino acids. Trimming removed 4 bases at V and 7 bases at J, with 20 bases between. The DNA for the CDR3 is TGTGCCAGCTCACAGCAAAGGGACGAAGTGAGGGAGCAGTACTTC. Translating gives CASSQQRDEVREQYF.

V gene TRBV30 combines with J gene TRBJ2-5; 7 bases map to TRBD2. The CDR3 is made up of 15 amino acids. Germline CDR1 and CDR2: GTSNPN and SVGIG (reference sequence). J lost 2 bases, V lost 2 bases, and 8 bases had no gene match. This CDR3 reads CAWSSGGGLQETQYF. In DNA, the CDR3 is TGTGCCTGGAGTTCGGGGGGAGGTCTTCAAGAGACCCAGTACTTC.

The V gene is TRBV11-2, the J gene TRBJ2-6; D uncertain. With 2 bases removed from V and 0 bases from J, the gap between germline ends came to 5 bases. CDR3 length equals 15 residues. Per the germline V gene, CDR1 is SGHAT and CDR2 is FQNNGV. Written as DNA, the CDR3 is TGTGCCAGCAGCTTATCAGACTCTGGGGCCAACGTCCTGACTTTC. Translation gives CASSLSDSGANVLTF.